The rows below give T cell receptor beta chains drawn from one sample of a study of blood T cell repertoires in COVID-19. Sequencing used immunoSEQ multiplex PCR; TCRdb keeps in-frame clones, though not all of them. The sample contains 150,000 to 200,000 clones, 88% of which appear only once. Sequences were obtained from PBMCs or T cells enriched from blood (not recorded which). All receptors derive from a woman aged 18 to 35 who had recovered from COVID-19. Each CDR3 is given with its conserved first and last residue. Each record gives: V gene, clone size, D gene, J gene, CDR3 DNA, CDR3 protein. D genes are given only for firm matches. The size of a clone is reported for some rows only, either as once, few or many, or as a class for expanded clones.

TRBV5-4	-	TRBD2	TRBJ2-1	TGTGCCAGCAGCCGACTAGCGGGGGGGCAATACAATGAGCAGTTCTTC	CASSRLAGGQYNEQFF
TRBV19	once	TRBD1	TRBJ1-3	TGTGCCAGTACCAGGACAGGGCCCTCTGGAAACACCATATATTTT	CASTRTGPSGNTIYF
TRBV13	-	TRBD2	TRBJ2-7	TGTGCCAGCCGCCAGCGGGGGGGCCCTGGCGAGCAGTACTTC	CASRQRGGPGEQYF
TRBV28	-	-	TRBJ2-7	TGTGCCAGCAGTCCCCCCCTGACTACCTCCTACGAGCAGTACTTC	CASSPPLTTSYEQYF
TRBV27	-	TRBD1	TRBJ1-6	TGTGCCAGCAGCTCGACAGGGGTCTCCTATTCCTATAATTCACCCCTCCACTTT	CASSSTGVSYSYNSPLHF
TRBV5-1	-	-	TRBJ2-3	TGCGCCAGCAATCGTGACCCGGGGGATACGCAGTATTTT	CASNRDPGDTQYF
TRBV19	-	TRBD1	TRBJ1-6	TGTGCCAGTAGTAGACAGGGCGATGGGGTTTCACCCCTCCACTTT	CASSRQGDGVSPLHF
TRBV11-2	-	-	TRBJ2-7	TGTGCCAGCAGCGAAGTCTCCGGGACATTTAACTACGAGCAGTACTTC	CASSEVSGTFNYEQYF
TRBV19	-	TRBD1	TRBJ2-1	TGTGCCAGTAGTGTCGGGACAGAGAATGAGCAGTTCTTC	CASSVGTENEQFF
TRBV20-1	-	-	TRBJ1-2	TGCAGTGCTAGTAAAGGGGCTGGCTACACCTTC	CSASKGAGYTF
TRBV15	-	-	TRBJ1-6	TGTGCCACCAGCAACAGTCGAGTTAATTCACCCCTCCACTTT	CATSNSRVNSPLHF
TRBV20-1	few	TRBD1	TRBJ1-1	TGCAGTGCTTTCCGGGACAGTAAAGCTTTCTTT	CSAFRDSKAFF
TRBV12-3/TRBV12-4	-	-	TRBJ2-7	TGTGCCACCCGCCTCGGTAATCTCTACGAGCAGTACTTC	CATRLGNLYEQYF
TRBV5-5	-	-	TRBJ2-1	TGTGCCAGCAGCCCGGAGCGCGGGGAGCAGTTCTTC	CASSPERGEQFF
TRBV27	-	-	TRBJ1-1	TGTGCCAGCAGTTTAATGTCCGGGACTGAAGCTTTCTTT	CASSLMSGTEAFF
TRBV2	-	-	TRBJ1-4	TGTGCCAGCCATAGGGGGTCTCTGTCTAATGAAAAACTGTTTTTT	CASHRGSLSNEKLFF
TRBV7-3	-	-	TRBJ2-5	TGTGCCAGCAGCTTAGTGAGGTCCTTGAAGACCCAGTACTTC	CASSLVRSLKTQYF
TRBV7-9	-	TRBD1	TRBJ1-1	TGTGCCAGCAGCTCTGCAGGGGGCAGGAACACTGAAGCTTTCTTT	CASSSAGGRNTEAFF
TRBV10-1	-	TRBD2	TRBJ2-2	TGCGCCAGCCGTTGGGAGGGGAGTACCGGGGAGCTGTTTTTT	CASRWEGSTGELFF
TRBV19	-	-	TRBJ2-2	TGTGCCACTGGGGGGTCGGGCACCGGGGAGCTGTTTTTT	CATGGSGTGELFF
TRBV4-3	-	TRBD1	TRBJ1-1	TGCGCCAGCGGCGGGACAGGGAACACTGAAGCTTTCTTT	CASGGTGNTEAFF
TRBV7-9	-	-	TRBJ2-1	TGTGCCAGCAGCTCCCTTGGCGGGACCATCAATGAGCAGTTCTTC	CASSSLGGTINEQFF
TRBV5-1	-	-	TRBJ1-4	TGCGCCAGCAGCGCCGGGGGGACGGACGGAAATGAAAAACTGTTTTTT	CASSAGGTDGNEKLFF
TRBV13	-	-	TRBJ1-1	TGTGCCAGCAGCCTGGGACAGAACACTGAAGCTTTCTTT	CASSLGQNTEAFF
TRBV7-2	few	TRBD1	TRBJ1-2	TGTGCCAGCAGCCCTACAGGGGGCAGCTATGGCTACACCTTC	CASSPTGGSYGYTF
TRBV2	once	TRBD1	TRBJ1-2	TGTGCCAGCAGTCAAGGACAGGGGGACTCTGGCTATGGCTACACCTTC	CASSQGQGDSGYGYTF
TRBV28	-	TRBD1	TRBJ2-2	TGTGCCAGCAGTCCTCAGGGGGTAGATACCGGGGAGCTGTTTTTT	CASSPQGVDTGELFF
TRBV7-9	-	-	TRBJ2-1	TGTGCCAGCAGCTTGTCCAGGGACAATGAGCAGTTCTTC	CASSLSRDNEQFF
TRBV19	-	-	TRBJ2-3	TGTGCCAGTAGTATAGCGTCCACAGATACGCAGTATTTT	CASSIASTDTQYF
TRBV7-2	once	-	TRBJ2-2	TGTGCCAGCAGCTTAGCGCTAGGGGGCGGGGAGCTGTTTTTT	CASSLALGGGELFF
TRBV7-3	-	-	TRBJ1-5	TGTGCCAGCAGCCGGGACACAAATCAGCCCCAGCATTTT	CASSRDTNQPQHF
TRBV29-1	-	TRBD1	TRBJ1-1	TGCAGCGTTGGGGACAGCCACCAAGCTTTCTTT	CSVGDSHQAFF
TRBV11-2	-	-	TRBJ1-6	TGTGCCAGCAGCTTGGGAGATCAGAGTTCACCCCTCCACTTT	CASSLGDQSSPLHF
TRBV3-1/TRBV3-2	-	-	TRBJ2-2	TGTGCCAGCAGCCAAGGGTCGGCTAGCCTGAACACCGGGGAGCTGTTTTTT	CASSQGSASLNTGELFF
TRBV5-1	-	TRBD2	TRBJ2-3	TGCGCCAGCAGCTTGGAGGCGGGAGGCCTCACAGATACGCAGTATTTT	CASSLEAGGLTDTQYF
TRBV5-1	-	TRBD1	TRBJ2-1	TGCGCCAGCTGGAAGGACAGGGAGCGAGGTGAGCAGTTCTTC	CASWKDRERGEQFF
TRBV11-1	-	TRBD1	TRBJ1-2	TGTGCCAGCAGCCTACAGGGGTACTATGGCTACACCTTC	CASSLQGYYGYTF
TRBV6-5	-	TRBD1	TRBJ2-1	TGTGCCAGCAGTTACAAAGCACAGGGGGCCCTTGATGAGCAGTTCTTC	CASSYKAQGALDEQFF
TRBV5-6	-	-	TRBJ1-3	TGTGCCAGCAGCTCAACAGGGAGTGGAAACACCATATATTTT	CASSSTGSGNTIYF
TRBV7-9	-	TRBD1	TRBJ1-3	TGTGCCAGCAGCAGACGGGGACAGAGCTCTGGAAACACCATATATTTT	CASSRRGQSSGNTIYF
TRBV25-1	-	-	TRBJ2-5	TGTGCCAGCACCCCTCCCAGGGCCACTCAAGAGACCCAGTACTTC	CASTPPRATQETQYF
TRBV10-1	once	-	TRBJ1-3	TGCGCCAGCAGTGAGAGGAGAGGGAAAGCGTTGGCTGGAAACACCATATATTTT	CASSERRGKALAGNTIYF
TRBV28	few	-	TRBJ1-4	TGTGCCAGCAGTTTATTCACGACGGGGGAAGGTGAAAAACTGTTTTTT	CASSLFTTGEGEKLFF
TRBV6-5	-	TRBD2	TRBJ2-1	TGTGCCAGCAGTCGGGAGGGTAACTACAATGAGCAGTTCTTC	CASSREGNYNEQFF